Listed below are T cell receptor beta chains from one sample, sequenced in a study of TIL therapy for anti-PD-1-resistant metastatic lung cancer. Here immunoSEQ multiplex PCR was the method, and the copy in TCRdb shows in-frame clones only, minus some. The data show more than 9,500 clones, 50% to 75% seen once. The sequencing here drew on tumor tissue, taken at baseline. These receptors all stem from a person aged 25 to 80 with non-small cell lung cancer. Each CDR3 is given with its conserved first and last residue.

CDR3aa | v_gene | len | j_gene
CASSQDLGTLGYTF | TRBV4-1 | 14 | TRBJ1-2
CASSDQFNYGYTF | TRBV6-1 | 13 | TRBJ1-2
CASTMRGYTF | TRBV10-1 | 10 | TRBJ1-2
CASSDRGITDTQYF | TRBV6-4 | 14 | TRBJ2-3
CASSSPGLAGGGSYNEQFF | TRBV7-9 | 19 | TRBJ2-1
CASSHRQAPEAFF | TRBV5-6 | 13 | TRBJ1-1
CASSFTGSPTNEQFF | TRBV5-1 | 15 | TRBJ2-1
CASSPGPGPQETQYF | TRBV7-9 | 15 | TRBJ2-5
CASMITNYGYTF | TRBV6-5 | 12 | TRBJ1-2
CASSYSWSTDTQYF | TRBV6-5 | 14 | TRBJ2-3
CASSDEQGFEQYF | TRBV6-1 | 13 | TRBJ2-7
CASSQGGQGNAKLFF | TRBV3-1/TRBV3-2 | 15 | TRBJ1-4
CASSSGGTGGDQPQHF | TRBV6-5 | 16 | TRBJ1-5
CASSLTWNEQFF | TRBV7-2 | 12 | TRBJ2-1
CASSSYLHPRQETQYF | TRBV5-5 | 16 | TRBJ2-5
CASSLESDLMDTQYF | TRBV7-2 | 15 | TRBJ2-3
CASSYSRIFNSPLHF | TRBV6-5 | 15 | TRBJ1-6
CASSGRDRGLNEQFF | TRBV27 | 15 | TRBJ2-1
CAISDGDGYTF | TRBV10-3 | 11 | TRBJ1-2
CASSAQSAGNTIYF | TRBV3-1/TRBV3-2 | 14 | TRBJ1-3
CASSPFKGGNNSPLHF | TRBV18 | 16 | TRBJ1-6
CASNGGQTGVWTEAFF | TRBV28 | 16 | TRBJ1-1
CASSRTVNEKLFF | TRBV19 | 13 | TRBJ1-4
CASSVGGGTSLPDTQYF | TRBV9 | 17 | TRBJ2-3
CASSISRMEVAYEQYF | TRBV28 | 16 | TRBJ2-7
CASSIDHLGLAGSDTQYF | TRBV19 | 18 | TRBJ2-3
CASTPGGWNEQFF | TRBV5-1 | 13 | TRBJ2-1
CASSQDGASPPYEQYF | TRBV14 | 16 | TRBJ2-7
CASSQDVAGATTDTQYF | TRBV3-1/TRBV3-2 | 17 | TRBJ2-3
CASSVEVRPPPDGYTF | TRBV9 | 16 | TRBJ1-2
CATSSGPSYNSPLHF | TRBV6-5 | 15 | TRBJ1-6
CASSGDRPSNQPQHF | TRBV25-1 | 15 | TRBJ1-5
CASSGTSRDGEQFF | TRBV27 | 14 | TRBJ2-1
CAITVGQGSTEAFF | TRBV10-3 | 14 | TRBJ1-1
CASSFNRGAEQYF | TRBV12-3/TRBV12-4 | 13 | TRBJ2-7
CASSLDPPGRKYF | TRBV11-2 | 13 | TRBJ2-4
CASSLQGPGTDTQYF | TRBV7-3 | 15 | TRBJ2-3
CASIPGTSYNEQFF | TRBV7-8 | 14 | TRBJ2-1
CASSIDPYTRQGSGEQYF | TRBV19 | 18 | TRBJ2-7
CASSLGGNANEKLFF | TRBV5-4 | 15 | TRBJ1-4
CAWSVGGPQHF | TRBV30 | 11 | TRBJ1-5
CASSVGPSYEQYF | TRBV27 | 13 | TRBJ2-7
CASSSEVWGVYGYTF | TRBV11-2 | 15 | TRBJ1-2
CASSQEQGNQPQHF | TRBV4-1 | 14 | TRBJ1-5
CAISEGTSGRRRDTQYF | TRBV10-3 | 17 | TRBJ2-3
CAISESRTSGGLGGTDTQYF | TRBV10-3 | 20 | TRBJ2-3
CASSSQGNTEAFF | TRBV7-3 | 13 | TRBJ1-1
CASSSGQEGSPLHF | TRBV5-1 | 14 | TRBJ1-6
CASSPSTSGGVYSEQYF | TRBV27 | 17 | TRBJ2-7
CASSDSSRNTGELFF | TRBV6-4 | 15 | TRBJ2-2